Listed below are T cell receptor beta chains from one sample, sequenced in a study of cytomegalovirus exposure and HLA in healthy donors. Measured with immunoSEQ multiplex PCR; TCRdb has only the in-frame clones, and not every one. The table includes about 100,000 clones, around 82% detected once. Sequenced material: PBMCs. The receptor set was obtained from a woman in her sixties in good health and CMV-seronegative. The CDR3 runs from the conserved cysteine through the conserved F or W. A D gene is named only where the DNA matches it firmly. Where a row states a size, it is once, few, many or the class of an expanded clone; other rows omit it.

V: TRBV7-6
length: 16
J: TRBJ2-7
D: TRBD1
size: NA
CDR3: CASSRICGTGGYEQYF
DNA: TGTGCCAGCAGCCGAATATGCGGGACAGGGGGGTACGAGCAGTACTTC

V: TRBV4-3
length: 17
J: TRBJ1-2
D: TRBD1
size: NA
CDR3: CASSHSGGTGAMSGYTF
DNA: TGCGCCAGCAGCCATTCCGGCGGGACAGGGGCTATGAGTGGCTACACCTTC

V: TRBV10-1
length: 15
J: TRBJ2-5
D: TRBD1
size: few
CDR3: CASSENRGYTETQYF
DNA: TGCGCCAGCAGTGAGAACAGGGGATATACGGAGACCCAGTACTTC

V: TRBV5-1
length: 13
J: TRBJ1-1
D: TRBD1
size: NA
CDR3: CASSGQGNTEAFF
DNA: TGCGCCAGCAGCGGACAGGGGAACACTGAAGCTTTCTTT

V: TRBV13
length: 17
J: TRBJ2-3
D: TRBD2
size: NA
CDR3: CASSLGGTSGAQDTQYF
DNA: TGTGCCAGCAGCTTAGGAGGGACTAGCGGAGCCCAGGATACGCAGTATTTT

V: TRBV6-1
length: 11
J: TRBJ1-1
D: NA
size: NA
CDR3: CASTRNTEAFF
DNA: TGTGCCAGCACGAGGAACACTGAAGCTTTCTTT

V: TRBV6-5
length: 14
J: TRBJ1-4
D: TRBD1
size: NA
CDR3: CASSSDRGPEKLFF
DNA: TGTGCCAGCAGTTCGGACAGGGGGCCTGAAAAACTGTTTTTT

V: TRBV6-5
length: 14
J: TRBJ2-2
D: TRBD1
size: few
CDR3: CASRRTGETGELFF
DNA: TGTGCCAGCAGGAGGACAGGGGAAACCGGGGAGCTGTTTTTT

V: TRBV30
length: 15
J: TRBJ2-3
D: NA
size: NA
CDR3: CAFEPPGTSTDTQYF
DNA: TGTGCCTTCGAGCCTCCCGGGACTAGCACAGATACGCAGTATTTT

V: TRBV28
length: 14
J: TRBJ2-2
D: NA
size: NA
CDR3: CASKKDWNTGELFF
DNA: TGTGCCAGCAAAAAGGACTGGAACACCGGGGAGCTGTTTTTT

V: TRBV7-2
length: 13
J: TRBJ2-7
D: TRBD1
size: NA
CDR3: CASSPQDRGEQYF
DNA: TGTGCCAGCAGCCCCCAAGACAGGGGTGAGCAGTACTTC

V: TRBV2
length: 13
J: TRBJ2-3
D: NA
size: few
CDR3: CASSGQATDTQYF
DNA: TGTGCCAGCAGTGGCCAGGCCACAGATACGCAGTATTTT

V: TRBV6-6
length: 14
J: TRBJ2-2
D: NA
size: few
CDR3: CAGSPGENTGELFF
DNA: TGTGCCGGCTCCCCGGGGGAGAACACCGGGGAGCTGTTTTTT

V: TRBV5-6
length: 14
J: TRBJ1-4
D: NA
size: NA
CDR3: CASSYVDRAEKLFF
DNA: TGTGCCAGCAGCTATGTGGACAGAGCGGAAAAACTGTTTTTT

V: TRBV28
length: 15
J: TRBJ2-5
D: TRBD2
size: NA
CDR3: CASSSSGRAGKTQYF
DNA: TGTGCCAGCAGTTCTAGCGGGAGGGCCGGAAAGACCCAGTACTTC

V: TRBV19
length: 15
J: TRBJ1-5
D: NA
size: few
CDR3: CASSSRSAGPGPQHF
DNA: TGTGCCAGTAGTTCGAGATCGGCGGGGCCGGGGCCCCAGCATTTT

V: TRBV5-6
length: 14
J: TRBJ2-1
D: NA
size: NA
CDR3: CASSFSGTYNEQFF
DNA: TGTGCCAGCAGCTTCAGCGGAACCTACAATGAGCAGTTCTTC

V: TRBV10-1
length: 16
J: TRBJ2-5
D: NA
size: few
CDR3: CASSESTGQPGETQYF
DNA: TGCGCCAGCAGTGAGTCTACCGGACAGCCCGGGGAGACCCAGTACTTC

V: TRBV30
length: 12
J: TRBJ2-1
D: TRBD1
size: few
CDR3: CAWSAQGAEQFF
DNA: TGTGCCTGGAGTGCCCAGGGGGCTGAGCAGTTCTTC

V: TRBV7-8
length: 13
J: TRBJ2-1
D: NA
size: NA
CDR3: CASSLEVVAQQFF
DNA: TGTGCCAGCAGCTTAGAAGTTGTAGCCCAGCAGTTCTTC

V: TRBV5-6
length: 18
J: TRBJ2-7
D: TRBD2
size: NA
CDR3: CASSLVGEGTSGRLEQYF
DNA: TGTGCCAGCAGCTTGGTGGGCGAAGGGACTAGCGGGCGGCTAGAGCAGTACTTC

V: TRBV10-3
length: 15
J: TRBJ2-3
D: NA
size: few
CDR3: CAISEWAESTDTQYF
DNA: TGTGCCATCAGTGAGTGGGCAGAGAGCACAGATACGCAGTATTTT

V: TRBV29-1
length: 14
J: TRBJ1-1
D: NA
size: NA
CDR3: CSVGTPGENTEAFF
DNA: TGCAGCGTTGGCACCCCAGGTGAGAACACTGAAGCTTTCTTT

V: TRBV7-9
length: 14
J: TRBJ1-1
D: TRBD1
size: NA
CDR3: CASSSARTGTEAFF
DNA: TGTGCCAGCAGCTCCGCAAGGACAGGCACTGAAGCTTTCTTT

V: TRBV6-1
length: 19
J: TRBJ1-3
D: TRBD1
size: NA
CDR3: CASSEVLGQGKSAGNTIYF
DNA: TGTGCCAGCAGTGAAGTTCTTGGACAGGGAAAGTCGGCTGGAAACACCATATATTTT

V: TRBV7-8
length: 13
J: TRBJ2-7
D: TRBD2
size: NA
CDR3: CASSHVAGEEQYF
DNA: TGTGCCAGCAGTCACGTAGCGGGAGAAGAGCAGTACTTC

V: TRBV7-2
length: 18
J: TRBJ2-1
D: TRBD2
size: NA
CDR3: CASSLVSSGGLSYNEQFF
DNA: TGTGCCAGCAGCTTAGTATCTAGCGGGGGCCTCTCCTACAATGAGCAGTTCTTC